The 2 T cell receptor beta chains below all came from one sample that was sequenced in a study of read filtering for tumor transcriptome and immune sequencing (dated by TCRdb to 2018 to 2021). The sample was run on an Illumina HiSeq 4000. The Immunoverse kit was used to build TCR libraries from roughly 440 ng RNA, with molecular barcoded adaptors covering alpha/delta and beta/gamma chains. TCRdb itself trimmed the public reads at Q25 with fastp, ran MiXCR and retained productive beta chains. For every CDR3 protein sequence, its rows merge into one entry that carries the most common genes and DNA. The sample has 20,000 to 25,000 distinct CDR3 sequences on record, roughly an eighth of them singletons. The ten most abundant clones make up about 70% of the sample. The sequencing sample was made of a population of CD138-negative cells sorted from bone marrow. Sample cell subset or site, as interpreted from the label and publication: bone marrow mononuclear cells depleted of CD138+ plasma/myeloma cells by negative magnetic selection. These receptors were obtained from a donor at least 40 years old with multiple myeloma.

In this sample, this clonotype turned up many times. The rearrangement joins TRBV7-6 to TRBJ2-7; D uncertain. The length of the CDR3 is 13 residues. Between the trimmed V and J ends, which lost 4 bases and 3 bases, there was a span of 10 bases. Germline V CDR1 and CDR2: SGHVS, FNYEAQ. CDR3: CASSSNSGYEQYF. Here the CDR3 DNA reads TGTGCCAGCAGCTCAAATTCGGGCTACGAGCAGTACTTC. Full variable domain (outside the CDR3, taken from reference TRBV7-6 and TRBJ2-7): GAGVSQSPRYKVTKRGQDVALRCDPISGHVSLYWYRQALGQGPEFLTYFNYEAQQDKSGLPNDRFSAERPEGSISTLTIQRTEQRDSAMYRCASSSNSGYEQYFGPGTRLTVT.

Note on this clonotype: A much more abundant neighbour one base away suggests this may be a read error. The chain uses TRBV29-1 and TRBJ1-1, with 12 positions matching TRBD1. Germline CDR1 is SQVTM and CDR2 is ANQGSEA. The length of the CDR3 is 16 residues. After removal of 2 bases from V and 0 bases from J, the junction contained 4 bases not matched to a gene. The CDR3 loop is CSVESGTGGVNTEAFF. DNA of the CDR3: TGCAGCGTTGAATCCGGGACAGGGGGCGTGAACACTGAAGCTTTCTTT.